The 8 T cell receptor beta chains presented below share a single source sample, sequenced in a study of shared clonotypes between healthy human individuals. Sequencing was performed with immunoSEQ multiplex PCR; in TCRdb, only in-frame clones are kept and a portion is missing. The sample records under 1 million clones, about 96% being singletons. It was CD45RO-negative cells, positively selected for CCR7, that made up naive CD8 cells, with terminally differentiated effector memory CD45RA+ cells excluded. What was sequenced was naive CD8+ T cells sorted from blood. These TCRs come from a young man in good health.

The V and J genes are TRBV30 and TRBJ2-7, with 7 bases identical to TRBD1. V dropped 4 bases and J dropped 2; count of bases not matched to a gene: 8. This CDR3 comprises 14 residues. Germline V gene sequence: CDR1 GTSNPN, CDR2 SVGIG (reference sequence). The CDR3 is CAWNHRGTAYEQYF. For the CDR3, the DNA is TGTGCCTGGAACCACAGGGGAACAGCCTACGAGCAGTACTTC.

The sample holds a few counts of this clone. This chain connects TRBV28 to TRBJ2-7; 7 bases match TRBD1. Germline values: CDR1 MDHEN, CDR2 SYDVKM. With V trimmed by 3 bases and J by 4 bases, 9 bases remained unmatched. This CDR3 region has 15 residues. The CDR3 coding sequence is TGTGCCAGCAGTTTGATACACGGACAGGAGTACGAGCAGTACTTC. Translation gives CASSLIHGQEYEQYF.

This chain uses TRBV10-3 with TRBJ2-2; TRBD2 is a possible D gene (5 bases). The germline V gene encodes CDR1 ENHRY and CDR2 SYGVKD. This CDR3 is 13 amino acids long. Trimming shortened V by 7 bases and J by 6 bases, and 12 bases separated the two germline ends. As DNA, the CDR3 is TGTGCCATCAAACCCGTCGGGGCCGGGGAGCTGTTTTTT. Its protein is CAIKPVGAGELFF.

This clone is a singleton in its sample. The chain carries TRBV11-2 and TRBJ2-7; D might be TRBD2 (5 bases). Per germline, CDR1 SGHAT and CDR2 FQNNGV. This CDR3 comprises 16 residues. Trimming removed 6 bases from V and 2 bases from J, with 20 bases in between. CDR3: CASRSLASSQPYEQYF. In DNA form, the CDR3 reads TGTGCCAGCAGGTCCCTAGCTTCCTCCCAACCCTACGAGCAGTACTTC. Using reference TRBV11-2 and TRBJ2-7 for the parts outside the CDR3, the full variable domain is EAGVAQSPRYKIIEKRQSVAFWCNPISGHATLYWYQQILGQGPKLLIQFQNNGVVDDSQLPKDRFSAERLKGVDSTLKIQPAKLEDSAVYLCASRSLASSQPYEQYFGPGTRLTVT.

The rearrangement joins TRBV28 to TRBJ1-4; D gene ambiguous. Trimming shortened V by 3 bases and J by 8 bases, and 7 bases separated the two germline ends. The CDR3 runs 12 residues. Germline CDR1 is MDHEN and CDR2 is SYDVKM. The CDR3 sequence is CASSLLDEKLFF. The CDR3 DNA sequence: TGTGCCAGCAGTTTGTTGGACGAAAAACTGTTTTTT. Using reference TRBV28 and TRBJ1-4 for the parts outside the CDR3, the full variable domain is DVKVTQSSRYLVKRTGEKVFLECVQDMDHENMFWYRQDPGLGLRLIYFSYDVKMKEKGDIPEGYSVSREKKERFSLILESASTNQTSMYLCASSLLDEKLFFGSGTQLSVL.

CDR3 loop: CASSVGDGYEQYF. CDR3 coding DNA: TGTGCCAGCAGCGTAGGGGACGGCTACGAGCAGTACTTC. This chain links TRBV9 with TRBJ2-7; D is tentatively TRBD1 or TRBD2 (5 bases each). Trimming pared 0 bases from V and 3 bases from J, leaving 7 bases between. The CDR3 consists of 13 residues. Germline V gene data show CDR1 as SGDLS and CDR2 as YYNGEE.

The genes are TRBV6-5 and TRBJ2-5; 7 bases are a match to TRBD1. Germline CDR1 reads MNHEY; CDR2 reads SVGAGI. The CDR3 totals 14 residues. With V trimmed by 5 bases and J by 4 bases, 7 bases remained unmatched. The CDR3 region has the DNA TGTGCCAGCAGTAGCTGGGACAGCCCAGAGACCCAGTACTTC. Protein: CASSSWDSPETQYF.

A word on this clone: The same CDR3 also results from other DNA sequences found in this sample. The chain is built from TRBV27 and TRBJ1-5, with D perhaps TRBD1 (5 bases). The germline V gene has CDR1 MNHEY and CDR2 SMNVEV (reference sequence). The CDR3 extends over 14 amino acids. The ends were cut back, 8 bases at V and 0 bases at J, with 11 bases in the middle. CDR3 in amino acids: CASRPGVSNQPQHF. The CDR3 region has the DNA TGTGCCAGCCGACCGGGGGTTAGCAATCAGCCCCAGCATTTT.